These 5 T cell receptor beta chains came from one sample sequenced in a study of low-dose radiotherapy and immunotherapy resistance in tumors. Indicated time point: after trial treatment. Treatment: LDRT plus nivolumab, ipilimumab, low-dose cyclophosphamide and aspirin (RACIN trial). cDNA synthesis used a TRAV/TRBV-specific primer set for both chains. Both a constant-region primer and a V-primer adapter served to amplify TCRs across roughly 20 PCR cycles. TCRdb redid the calling of the reads with MiXCR, one entry per CDR3 protein. The sample gives roughly 32,000 distinct CDR3 sequences, 45% to 55% of which show up once; around 6% is in the top ten. The source was PBMCs, collected after low-dose radiotherapy plus immunotherapy. These receptors all come from a male donor with gallbladder cancer.

This clonotype was found many times. The rearrangement links TRBV11-2 to TRBJ2-7; 8 bases are a match to TRBD2. Germline lookup yields CDR1 SGHAT and CDR2 FQNNGV. V dropped 5 bases and J dropped 6; count of bases not matched to a gene: 9. The CDR3 has 14 amino acids. The CDR3 bases are TGTGCCAGCAGCCGCGCCGGGAGGGCAATCGAGCAGTACTTC. Protein product: CASSRAGRAIEQYF. Supplemented by reference TRBV11-2 and TRBJ2-7, the full variable domain reads EAGVAQSPRYKIIEKRQSVAFWCNPISGHATLYWYQQILGQGPKLLIQFQNNGVVDDSQLPKDRFSAERLKGVDSTLKIQPAKLEDSAVYLCASSRAGRAIEQYFGPGTRLTVT.

V usage is TRBV7-2 and J usage is TRBJ1-5; 9 bases map to TRBD1. The CDR3 runs 15 residues. V lost 4 bases to trimming and J lost 5 bases; unmatched junction nucleotides: 6. Germline V gives CDR1 SGHTA, CDR2 FQGNSA. CDR3 sequence: CASSSSDRGDQPQHF. DNA for the CDR3: TGTGCCAGCAGCTCGTCGGACAGGGGTGATCAGCCCCAGCATTTT.

This chain joins TRBV10-3 and TRBJ1-5; D call uncertain. The CDR3 length is 11 residues. Per germline, CDR1 ENHRY and CDR2 SYGVKD. The V gene lost 10 bases and the J gene lost 7 bases, with 11 bases spanning the gap. The CDR3, as DNA: TGTGCCACCCTACCTGGGCAGCCCCAGCATTTT. This sequence encodes CATLPGQPQHF.

Within the sample, this clonotype is medium-sized. The rearrangement uses TRBV28 and TRBJ2-7, with 8 nucleotides matching TRBD1. The CDR3 covers 13 residues. CDR1 is MDHEN and CDR2 is SYDVKM in the germline V gene. V trimming: 7 bases; J trimming: 6 bases; junction bases outside the gene matches: 8. CDR3 sequence reads: CASTVDRVGEQYF. CDR3 sequence (DNA): TGTGCCAGCACCGTGGACAGGGTCGGCGAGCAGTACTTC.

Relative to its sample, this clonotype is medium-sized. The chain employs TRBV6-6 and TRBJ2-3; tentatively, D is TRBD1 (6 bases). The V gene's germline CDR1 is MNHNY and CDR2 SVGAGI (reference sequence). The V end was cut by 6 bases, the J end by 11 bases, with 15 bases between. The CDR3 extends over 12 amino acids. Here the CDR3 DNA reads TGTGCCAGCAGCCCAGATGGGGGCGTGCAGTATTTT. Amino acids: CASSPDGGVQYF.